The next 11 T cell receptor beta chains were all read from a single sample in a study of Graves' ophthalmopathy and Graves' hyperthyroidism. For repertoire sequencing, the TCR beta CDR3 regions were amplified from RNA transcripts. First-round RT-PCR relied on HTBI primers, and a second-round multiplex PCR came next. MiXCR, run by TCRdb on the multiplex PCR reads, gives a single entry per CDR3 protein. Of over a million distinct CDR3 sequences listed, about two fifths are singletons. Sequenced input: peripheral blood or thyroid tissue (not recorded which). The source is an adult man with Graves' hyperthyroidism.

V and J are TRBV12-3 or TRBV12-4 and TRBJ1-5, with TRBD1 matching over 7 bases. The trim removed 6 bases at V and 6 bases at J, leaving 8 bases unmatched. This CDR3 region has 14 residues. CDR3 bases: TGTGCCAGCAGCCTCGACAGGGATTTTCAGCCCCAGCATTTT. Residues: CASSLDRDFQPQHF.

The gene calls are TRBV20-1 and TRBJ2-7, with D possibly TRBD2 on 7 matching bases. Per the germline V gene, CDR1 is DFQATT and CDR2 is SNEGSKA (reference sequence). This CDR3 spans 18 amino acids. Trimming cost V 0 bases and J 3 bases, with 24 bases left between them. CDR3 coding DNA: TGCAGTGCTAGAGAGCGGGGGCGGAACTCGGAGGTTGGCTACGAGCAGTACTTC. Protein: CSARERGRNSEVGYEQYF.

This rearrangement joins TRBV9 to TRBJ2-5; 13 bases are shared with TRBD2. Trimming cost V 4 bases and J 7 bases; bases outside gene matches: 10. Germline V gene data show CDR1 as SGDLS and CDR2 as YYNGEE. The CDR3 has 16 residues. CDR3 sequence reads: CASSPRLAGGALTQYF. The CDR3 DNA reads TGTGCCAGCAGCCCACGACTAGCGGGAGGCGCATTGACCCAGTACTTC.

Comments on this clonotype: This could be a read error, since a much larger clone is one nucleotide away. V gene TRBV7-9 combines with J gene TRBJ1-2; 7 nucleotides align to TRBD1. Germline values: CDR1 SEHNR, CDR2 FQNEAQ (reference sequence). The CDR3 runs 15 residues. CDR3 amino acids: CTSRGGQAANYGYTF. CDR3 sequence (DNA): TGTACCAGCAGGGGAGGACAGGCCGCTAACTATGGCTACACCTTC.

For this clonotype: This CDR3 fails to terminate in the conserved phenylalanine or tryptophan, so it likely reflects a read error. The gene calls are TRBV20-1 and TRBJ1-5; 7 bases align to TRBD1. This CDR3 contains 17 residues. The germline V gene has CDR1 DFQATT and CDR2 SNEGSKA (reference sequence). V was clipped by 0 bases and J by 6 bases; unmatched bases: 14. CDR3 residues: CSARDHRGDPTGQPQHC. The CDR3 DNA reads as TGCAGTGCTAGAGACCACAGGGGTGACCCTACTGGTCAGCCCCAGCATTGT.

The chain has TRBV4-3 and TRBJ2-2; no clear D. CDR3 length: 18 residues. The V gene lost 0 bases and the J gene lost 7 bases, with 21 bases spanning the gap. The germline V gene has CDR1 LGHNA and CDR2 YSLEER. This CDR3 reads CASSQDVDAGLKGGELFF. As DNA, the CDR3 is TGCGCCAGCAGCCAAGACGTCGACGCAGGTCTTAAGGGCGGGGAGCTGTTTTTT.

This clonotype was seen ten or more times. The J gene is TRBJ1-2, the V gene TRBV10-3; 7 positions agree with TRBD1. The ends lost 6 bases at V and 8 bases at J; junction bases unmatched: 9. The CDR3 has 13 amino acids. Germline V gene data show CDR1 as ENHRY and CDR2 as SYGVKD. The CDR3 reads CAISGDRVGGYTF. CDR3 DNA: TGTGCCATCAGCGGAGACAGGGTTGGCGGCTACACCTTC.

This clonotype occurred many times. One end of the junction does not line up with germline, which may come from a read error. V gene TRBV11-2 combines with J gene TRBJ1-4, with 8 bases matching TRBD1. The CDR3 has 12 residues. From germline, CDR1 is SGHAT and CDR2 FQNNGV. The CDR3 here is CASSVTGQGRIF. The CDR3 DNA sequence: TGTGCCAGCAGTGTCACCGGACAGGGCAGGATTTTT.

The table lists this clonotype with a few counts. The gene calls are TRBV7-2 and TRBJ1-3; weak D call: TRBD1 (6 bases). This CDR3 contains 15 residues. Germline CDR1 reads SGHTA; CDR2 reads FQGNSA. V was pared by 4 bases and J by 4 bases, with 14 bases between. CDR3 protein: CASSSDSDRGNTIYF. The CDR3 DNA is TGTGCCAGCAGCTCGGACTCGGACAGAGGAAACACCATATATTTT.

The V call is TRBV2, the J call TRBJ2-1, with 8 bases that match TRBD1. The CDR3 sequence is 13 residues long. Per germline, CDR1 SNHLY and CDR2 FYNNEI. With V trimmed by 4 bases and J by 9 bases, 5 bases remained unmatched. In DNA form, the CDR3 reads TGTGCCAGCAGTGTCCTCGGACAGGGTGAGCAGTTCTTC. Protein product: CASSVLGQGEQFF. Supplemented by reference TRBV2 and TRBJ2-1, the full variable domain reads EPEVTQTPSHQVTQMGQEVILRCVPISNHLYFYWYRQILGQKVEFLVSFYNNEISEKSEIFDDQFSVERPDGSNFTLKIRSTKLEDSAMYFCASSVLGQGEQFFGPGTRLTVL.

The rearrangement uses TRBV5-5 and TRBJ2-5, with 8 bases lining up with TRBD1. CDR1 SGHKS and CDR2 YYEKEE come from the germline V gene (reference sequence). V lost 6 bases and J lost 1; bases outside the gene matches: 8. CDR3 length: 15 amino acids. CDR3 residues: CASTYSGGVQETQYF. Written as DNA, the CDR3 is TGTGCCAGCACCTATTCAGGGGGCGTCCAAGAGACCCAGTACTTC.